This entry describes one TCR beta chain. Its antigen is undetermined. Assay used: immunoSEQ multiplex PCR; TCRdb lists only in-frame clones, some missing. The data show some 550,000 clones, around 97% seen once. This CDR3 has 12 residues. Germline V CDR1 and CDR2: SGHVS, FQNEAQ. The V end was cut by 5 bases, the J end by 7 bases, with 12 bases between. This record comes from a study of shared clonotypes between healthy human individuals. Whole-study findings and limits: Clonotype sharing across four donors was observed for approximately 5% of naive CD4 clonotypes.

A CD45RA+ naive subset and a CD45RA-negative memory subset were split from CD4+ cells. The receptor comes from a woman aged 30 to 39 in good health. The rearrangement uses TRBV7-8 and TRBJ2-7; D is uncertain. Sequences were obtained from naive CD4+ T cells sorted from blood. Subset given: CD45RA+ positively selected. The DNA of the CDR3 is TGTGCCAGCAGCCTCGCAACTATGGAGCAGTACTTC. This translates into CASSLATMEQYF.